This record concerns one T cell receptor beta chain sequence. Its specificity is unknown. The donors formed part of the roughly 120-subject validation cohort, distinct from the approximately 670-subject first cohort. Assay used: immunoSEQ multiplex PCR; TCRdb lists only in-frame clones, some missing. The repertoire holds roughly 130,000 clones, around nine tenths seen once, with roughly 1.4% in the top ten. This sample was taken from a study of cytomegalovirus exposure and HLA in healthy donors. The overall study: It was reported in a later analysis that the roughly 120 validation repertoires used the same platform as the roughly 700 first-cohort repertoires.

V gave up 1 base and J gave up 2 bases, with 9 bases separating them. Germline CDR1 LNHDA, CDR2 SQIVND (reference sequence). The CDR3 has 15 amino acids. Study conclusions and caveats: TCR clusters originating in the first cohort tended to co-occur in the 120 validation repertoires, according to a later analysis. Associated with cytomegalovirus, according to the listing, were 150 to 200 TCR beta chains.

The chain joins TRBV19 to TRBJ2-1; D is perhaps TRBD2 (6 bases). This TCR was sampled from a man aged 30-40 years in good health and CMV-seronegative. Sequencing was carried out using PBMCs. In DNA form, the CDR3 reads TGTGCCAGTAGTATAGGACTAGACCCCTACAATGAGCAGTTCTTC. Its translation is CASSIGLDPYNEQFF.